This record looks at one T cell receptor (beta chain) sequence and its context. MiXCR was run by TCRdb on the RT-PCR reads, yielding one entry per CDR3 protein. The sample holds approximately 520,000 distinct CDR3 sequences; 25% are singletons and the top ten take under 2.5%. The data are from a study of response to subunit inactivated influenza vaccine. V lost 5 bases and J lost 2; bases outside the gene matches: 7. Germline lookup yields CDR1 DFQATT and CDR2 SNEGSKA (reference sequence). The CDR3 is 14 amino acids. J is TRBJ2-7 and V is TRBV20-1; 9 nucleotides align to TRBD2. This clonotype was obtained from a man in his fifties who received an inactivated influenza vaccine. Source: CD4+ T cells sorted from PBMCs, taken 4 to 6 days after vaccination. The CDR3 DNA reads TGCAGTGCTGGGAGTCAGCGGGGGGCCTACGAGCAGTACTTC. Amino acids: CSAGSQRGAYEQYF.